The 21 T cell receptor beta chains reported below all come from one sample, sequenced in a study of shared clonotypes between healthy human individuals. Profiling relied on immunoSEQ multiplex PCR, and the TCRdb table lists in-frame clones only, not all of them. The table has approximately 720,000 clones, 92% seen once; the top ten hold 24%. Cells designated naive CD8 were CD45RO-negative and were positively selected for CCR7, with terminally differentiated effector memory CD45RA+ cells excluded. Sequenced: naive CD8+ T cells sorted from blood. These receptors were obtained from a man aged 25 to 45 in good health.

V and J are TRBV4-2 and TRBJ2-7; 16 nucleotides match TRBD2. The CDR3 has 17 residues. The V gene end was trimmed by 4 bases and the J gene end by 0 bases; junction bases not matched to a gene: 3. CDR1 is LGHNA, CDR2 YNFKEQ, per germline. CDR3 sequence (DNA): TGTGCCAGCAGCCCGGGACTAGCGGGAGGGCACTCCTACGAGCAGTACTTC. Translating gives CASSPGLAGGHSYEQYF.

The chain joins TRBV6-5 to TRBJ1-5, with 8 nucleotides matching TRBD1. Germline V gene sequence: CDR1 MNHEY, CDR2 SVGAGI. The CDR3 totals 15 residues. Trimming removed 7 bases from V and 4 bases from J; junction bases left unmatched: 9. This CDR3 reads CASNPGTGLNQPQHF. For the CDR3, the DNA is TGTGCCAGCAATCCTGGGACAGGCCTAAATCAGCCCCAGCATTTT.

The CDR3 DNA follows: TGTGCCAGCAGTTTTTTGAGGACAAGGGGTGGCGATGAGCAGTTCTTC. It translates to CASSFLRTRGGDEQFF. The chain carries TRBV28 and TRBJ2-1, with TRBD1 as a possible D gene (5 bases). Trimming shortened V by 3 bases and J by 8 bases, and 20 bases separated the two germline ends. This CDR3 region has 16 residues. Per germline, CDR1 MDHEN and CDR2 SYDVKM.

The rearrangement joins TRBV14 to TRBJ1-1; 7 nucleotides agree with TRBD1. Losses at the gene ends were 5 bases for V and 5 bases for J; bases not matched to a gene: 8. The germline V gene has CDR1 SGHDN and CDR2 FVKESK. The CDR3 is made up of 14 amino acids. In nucleotides, the CDR3 is TGTGCCAGCAGCTACTTCTTACAGGGGACTGAAGCTTTCTTT. It specifies CASSYFLQGTEAFF. Looking up the rest from reference TRBV14 and TRBJ1-1 gives the full variable domain: EAGVTQFPSHSVIEKGQTVTLRCDPISGHDNLYWYRRVMGKEIKFLLHFVKESKQDESGMPNNRFLAERTGGTYSTLKVQPAELEDSGVYFCASSYFLQGTEAFFGQGTRLTVV.

This chain joins TRBV5-4 and TRBJ2-7, with D uncertain. V lost 0 bases to trimming and J lost 7 bases, with 8 bases between them. Germline lookup yields CDR1 SGHNT and CDR2 YYREEE (reference sequence). CDR3 size: 12 residues. The CDR3 protein is CASSLGTFEQYF. CDR3 DNA sequence: TGTGCCAGCAGCTTGGGTACTTTTGAGCAGTACTTC.

The gene calls are TRBV27 and TRBJ2-1, with 9 bases matching TRBD1. Germline lookup yields CDR1 MNHEY and CDR2 SMNVEV (reference sequence). Trimming took 6 bases from V and 4 from J; bases not matched to a gene: 4. This CDR3 contains 14 residues. Here the CDR3 DNA reads TGTGCCAGCAGAAAGGGACAGGGTTACAATGAGCAGTTCTTC. It translates to CASRKGQGYNEQFF.

This clone was detected once. The V and J genes are TRBV30 and TRBJ2-3; a weak D match, TRBD2 (6 bases). V lost 0 bases and J 2 bases, leaving 12 bases between the germline ends. Germline assignment: CDR1 GTSNPN and CDR2 SVGIG (reference sequence). The length of the CDR3 is 15 residues. CDR3 DNA sequence: TGTGCCTGGAGTGTAAGCGGCGGGGTCACAGATACGCAGTATTTT. Its protein product is CAWSVSGGVTDTQYF.

This clone was detected once. The same CDR3 can be traced to other DNA sequences in this sample. This chain connects TRBV27 to TRBJ2-7, with unresolved D. The ends were cut back, 0 bases at V and 1 base at J, with 7 bases in the middle. The CDR3 has 14 amino acids. The germline V gene has CDR1 MNHEY and CDR2 SMNVEV (reference sequence). The CDR3 here is CASSLSPVSYEQYF. CDR3 sequence (DNA): TGTGCCAGCAGTTTATCCCCAGTTTCCTACGAGCAGTACTTC.

J is TRBJ2-5 and V is TRBV4-3; 10 nucleotides match TRBD2. The J call may be in error: the DNA end matches TRBJ2-7 better. The CDR3 spans 14 residues. Germline CDR1 LGHNA, CDR2 YSLEER. The CDR3 sequence: CASSVAGGTYEQYF. For the CDR3, the DNA is TGCGCCAGCAGCGTAGCGGGAGGAACCTACGAGCAGTACTTC.

The rearrangement uses TRBV7-9 and TRBJ2-1; D gene ambiguous. The germline V gene encodes CDR1 SEHNR and CDR2 FQNEAQ (reference sequence). Trimming shortened V by 1 base and J by 8 bases, and 9 bases separated the two germline ends. CDR3 size: 13 residues. The DNA for the CDR3 is TGTGCCAGCAGCTTAGTTACTCGGGATGAGCAGTTCTTC. Protein: CASSLVTRDEQFF. Full variable domain (remainder filled in from reference TRBV7-9 and TRBJ2-1): DTGVSQNPRHKITKRGQNVTFRCDPISEHNRLYWYRQTLGQGPEFLTYFQNEAQLEKSRLLSDRFSAERPKGSFSTLEIQRTEQGDSAMYLCASSLVTRDEQFFGPGTRLTVL.

The chain links TRBV10-1 to TRBJ2-1; D may be TRBD1 or TRBD2 (5 bases each). This CDR3 contains 13 residues. With 2 bases removed from V and 5 bases from J, the gap between germline ends came to 7 bases. CDR1 WNHNN and CDR2 SYGVQD come from the germline V gene (reference sequence). DNA for the CDR3: TGCGCCAGCAGTGAGGGGACGAACAATGAGCAGTTCTTC. Encoded protein: CASSEGTNNEQFF.

This chain uses TRBV9 with TRBJ2-2, with 10 bases lining up with TRBD1. The ends lost 4 bases at V and 7 bases at J; junction bases unmatched: 13. The CDR3 has 17 residues. Germline-derived CDR1 and CDR2 are SGDLS and YYNGEE. The CDR3 region has the DNA TGTGCCAGCAGCTCCGAGGGGGGACAGGGGAAATTCGGGGAGCTGTTTTTT. Residues: CASSSEGGQGKFGELFF.

V gene TRBV6-1 combines with J gene TRBJ2-7; no clear D gene. This CDR3 contains 13 residues. CDR1 MNHNS and CDR2 SASEGT come from the germline V gene. V lost 2 bases to trimming and J lost 5 bases, with 10 bases between them. The CDR3 DNA is TGTGCCAGCAGTGAATTTCTCCGTCACGAGCAGTACTTC. Translation gives CASSEFLRHEQYF.

The chain employs TRBV5-6 and TRBJ2-5, with 11 bases fitting TRBD2. The CDR3 runs to 15 residues. Germline values: CDR1 SGHDT, CDR2 YYEEEE. Trimming at V came to 1 base and at J to 5 bases, leaving 4 bases not matched to a gene. The CDR3 region is CASSLLAGGRETQYF. CDR3 in DNA: TGTGCCAGCAGCTTGCTAGCGGGAGGACGGGAGACCCAGTACTTC.

The chain employs TRBV28 and TRBJ2-3; D is possibly TRBD1 (5 bases). V lost 3 bases and J 2 bases, leaving 12 bases between the germline ends. This CDR3 comprises 15 residues. Germline-derived CDR1 and CDR2 are MDHEN and SYDVKM. The CDR3 bases are TGTGCCAGCAGTTTGTTAGGGGATACCACAGATACGCAGTATTTT. This gives the protein CASSLLGDTTDTQYF. Looking up the rest from reference TRBV28 and TRBJ2-3 gives the full variable domain: DVKVTQSSRYLVKRTGEKVFLECVQDMDHENMFWYRQDPGLGLRLIYFSYDVKMKEKGDIPEGYSVSREKKERFSLILESASTNQTSMYLCASSLLGDTTDTQYFGPGTRLTVL.

The rearrangement uses TRBV6-5 and TRBJ1-2; tentatively, D is TRBD1 (6 bases). Trimming pared 0 bases from V and 9 bases from J, leaving 11 bases between. This CDR3 spans 13 amino acids. Per the germline V gene, CDR1 is MNHEY and CDR2 is SVGAGI. The CDR3 is CASSYSAGDRYTF. For the CDR3, the DNA is TGTGCCAGCAGTTACTCGGCAGGGGATCGCTACACCTTC.

The rearrangement uses TRBV7-8 and TRBJ2-3; TRBD2 agrees at 11 bases. The junction had 6 bases not matched to a gene; V was cut back by 3 bases and J by 4 bases. CDR1 and CDR2 from the germline V gene are SGHVS and FQNEAQ. The CDR3 spans 16 residues. Here the CDR3 DNA reads TGTGCCAGCAGCTTCCCGGGGACTAGCGGATCAGATACGCAGTATTTT. It yields the protein CASSFPGTSGSDTQYF.

The chain combines TRBV27 with TRBJ2-7, with 9 nucleotides matching TRBD2. From germline, CDR1 is MNHEY and CDR2 SMNVEV (reference sequence). V lost 3 bases and J lost 5; bases outside the gene matches: 8. There are 15 residues in the CDR3. CDR3 nucleotide sequence: TGTGCCAGCAGTTTCCTCCCGGGACTAGCTAACGAGCAGTACTTC. The encoded protein is CASSFLPGLANEQYF.

The count of this clone is one. V is TRBV7-7 and J is TRBJ1-1; D is ambiguous. The germline gives CDR1 SSHAT, CDR2 FNYEAQ (reference sequence). With 5 bases removed from V and 1 base from J, the gap between germline ends came to 11 bases. The CDR3 runs to 14 residues. The CDR3 region has the DNA TGTGCCAGCAGCAGGACCCTGGGGAACACTGAAGCTTTCTTT. It encodes CASSRTLGNTEAFF.

The chain employs TRBV7-9 and TRBJ2-3; TRBD1 or TRBD2 may be the D gene (5 bases each). The CDR3 sequence is 13 residues long. The V end lost 8 bases, the J end lost 0 bases, and 9 bases lay between the germline ends. Germline CDR1 reads SEHNR; CDR2 reads FQNEAQ (reference sequence). CDR3 region: CASGGKSTDTQYF. CDR3 sequence (DNA): TGTGCCAGCGGGGGTAAGAGCACAGATACGCAGTATTTT.

The chain couples TRBV14 to TRBJ2-7; 10 positions match TRBD1. Germline V gives CDR1 SGHDN, CDR2 FVKESK. With V trimmed by 4 bases and J by 4 bases, 10 bases remained unmatched. CDR3 length: 16 residues. The chain's CDR3 is CASSPLDRGKDYEQYF. In nucleotides, the CDR3 is TGTGCCAGCAGCCCGCTGGACAGGGGGAAAGATTACGAGCAGTACTTC. Supplemented by reference TRBV14 and TRBJ2-7, the full variable domain reads EAGVTQFPSHSVIEKGQTVTLRCDPISGHDNLYWYRRVMGKEIKFLLHFVKESKQDESGMPNNRFLAERTGGTYSTLKVQPAELEDSGVYFCASSPLDRGKDYEQYFGPGTRLTVT.